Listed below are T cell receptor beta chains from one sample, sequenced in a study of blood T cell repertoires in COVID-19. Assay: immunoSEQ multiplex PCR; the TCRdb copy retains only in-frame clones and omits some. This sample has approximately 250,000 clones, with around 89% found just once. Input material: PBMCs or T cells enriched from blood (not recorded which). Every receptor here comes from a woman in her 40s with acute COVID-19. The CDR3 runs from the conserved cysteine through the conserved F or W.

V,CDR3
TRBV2,CASNLLTSTDTQYF
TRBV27,CASSLTGHGGSGELFF
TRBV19,CASSIGLQIYNEQFF
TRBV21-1,CASSGRTGGLKNSPLHF
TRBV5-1,CASSLFGSGSGNTIYF
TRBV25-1,CASSDSKVGGERYTF
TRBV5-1,CASSFWTGGFF
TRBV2,CASSEGWSGGSQETQYF
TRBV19,CASSPPLYTEAFF
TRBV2,CASQMNTEAFF
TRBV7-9,CASSWPETGGNIQYF
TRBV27,CASNLGGVPGELFF
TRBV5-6,CASSGLWDRVSNEQFF
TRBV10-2,CASSYDGGRANEQFF
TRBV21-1,CASSKTAYSQPQHF
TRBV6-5,CASSSPRKNQPQHF
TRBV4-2,CASSQPTAGVDSGYTF
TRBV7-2,CASSLYLGTDTQYF
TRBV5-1,CASSSGLAGNEQYF
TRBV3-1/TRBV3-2,CASSQAGDGNTIYF
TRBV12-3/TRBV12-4,CASTKGHGNQYF
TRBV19,CASSKTDRDYGYTF
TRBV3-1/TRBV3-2,CASSQERSDTQYF
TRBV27,CASSLSAGEEKLFF
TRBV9,CASQGAITGELFF
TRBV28,CASSDLTGVLTPSTDTQYF
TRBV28,CASSSGSANTEAFF
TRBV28,CASSPGLAGNSYEQYF
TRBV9,CASSVTLQGEKLFF
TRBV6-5,CASSDLGEGRSPLHF
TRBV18,CASSPQGQGAGEQFF
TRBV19,CASSMTAEAGNTIYF